This T cell receptor (beta chain) was sequenced during a study of T cells in Graves' hyperthyroidism and ophthalmopathy. Findings of the study overall: Blood also contained most expanded thyroid clonotypes above 0.001.

RNA transcripts gave rise to amplified TCR beta CDR3 regions. Initially, a first-round RT-PCR of the TCR CDR3 employed the HTBI primer set. Each CDR3 protein gets one entry after TCRdb re-called the multiplex PCR reads with MiXCR. The data show more than 500,000 distinct CDR3 sequences, around 42% seen once. Between the trimmed V and J ends, which lost 9 bases and 6 bases, there was a span of 20 bases. Per germline, CDR1 LNHDA and CDR2 SQIVND (reference sequence). This CDR3 has 15 amino acids. A word on this clonotype: Its antigen remains unknown.

Material: peripheral blood or thyroid tissue (not recorded which). The receptor comes from an adult woman with Graves' disease, either hyperthyroidism or ophthalmopathy (not recorded which). The V gene is TRBV19, the J gene TRBJ2-2; no reliable D call. CDR3 residues: CASVEVGPKSGELFF. The CDR3 DNA follows: TGTGCCAGCGTGGAAGTAGGGCCGAAGTCCGGGGAGCTGTTTTTT.